This T cell receptor beta chain was found in a study of Graves' ophthalmopathy and Graves' hyperthyroidism. This clonotype was observed at least ten times. V trimming: 5 bases; J trimming: 7 bases; junction bases outside the gene matches: 12. Germline loops: CDR1 SGHTA, CDR2 FQGNSA. The CDR3 loop spans 15 amino acids. The study amplified TCR beta CDR3 regions using RNA transcripts. Second-round multiplex PCR came after a first-round RT-PCR that employed HTBI primers. TCRdb re-analysed the multiplex PCR reads in MiXCR, keeping a single row per CDR3 protein. The data show over 450,000 distinct CDR3 sequences, with 14% seen just once and 9.5% to 10% held by the top ten.

V is TRBV7-2 and J is TRBJ2-5, with 8 bases aligning to TRBD2. Material for sequencing was blood. The receptor's source is a woman younger than 45 with Graves' ophthalmopathy. The CDR3 sequence: CASSPGLGGWGTQYF. The CDR3 DNA follows: TGTGCCAGCAGCCCGGGACTAGGGGGGTGGGGGACCCAGTACTTC.